The next 24 T cell receptor beta chains were all read from a single sample in a study of cytomegalovirus exposure and HLA in healthy donors. The method was immunoSEQ multiplex PCR; TCRdb's version includes in-frame clones alone and lacks a portion of them. The sample records over 100,000 clones, 88% being singletons. The sequenced material came from PBMCs. All receptors come from a woman younger than 35 in good health and CMV-seronegative.

The table lists this clone with a count of one. V usage is TRBV4-2 and J usage is TRBJ2-7; tentatively, D is TRBD2 (6 bases). Germline lookup yields CDR1 LGHNA and CDR2 YNFKEQ. The CDR3 runs to 16 residues. The V end lost 1 base, the J end lost 3 bases, and 16 bases lay between the germline ends. CDR3 sequence reads: CASSQVSGDWGYEQYF. The CDR3 bases are TGTGCCAGCAGCCAAGTATCCGGGGACTGGGGCTACGAGCAGTACTTC.

J is TRBJ1-2 and V is TRBV4-1; maybe TRBD1 (6 bases). The CDR3 loop spans 19 amino acids. Germline CDR1 is MGHRA and CDR2 is YSYEKL. V was pared by 0 bases and J by 5 bases, with 25 bases between. The CDR3 DNA sequence: TGCGCCAGCAGCCAAGATAGGGAAGAAGAGGACAGACAGATTTATGGCTACACCTTC. Amino acid sequence: CASSQDREEEDRQIYGYTF.

V usage is TRBV19 and J usage is TRBJ1-2, with 7 bases lining up with TRBD1. This CDR3 is built from 14 residues. CDR1 and CDR2 (germline): LNHDA, SQIVND (reference sequence). V trimming: 3 bases; J trimming: 3 bases; junction bases outside the gene matches: 4. The CDR3 here is CASSIPGQHYGYTF. As DNA, the CDR3 is TGTGCCAGTAGTATCCCGGGACAGCACTATGGCTACACCTTC. Variable domain in full (rest from reference TRBV19 and TRBJ1-2): DGGITQSPKYLFRKEGQNVTLSCEQNLNHDAMYWYRQDPGQGLRLIYYSQIVNDFQKGDIAEGYSVSREKKESFPLTVTSAQKNPTAFYLCASSIPGQHYGYTFGSGTRLTVV.

The chain recombines TRBV20-1 with TRBJ2-3; 8 positions agree with TRBD1. The CDR3 runs to 11 residues. CDR1 is DFQATT, CDR2 SNEGSKA, per germline (reference sequence). Germline trimming cut 7 bases from V and 5 bases from J; bases unmatched to any gene: 2. This CDR3 is CSGQGRDTQYF. DNA of the CDR3: TGCAGTGGACAGGGGCGAGATACGCAGTATTTT.

The genes are TRBV28 and TRBJ2-3; D uncertain. From germline, CDR1 is MDHEN and CDR2 SYDVKM. The CDR3 runs 15 residues. V was pared by 10 bases and J by 2 bases, with 19 bases between. DNA for the CDR3: TGTGCCAACCCTAGACCGGGTGGGTACACAGATACGCAGTATTTT. Its translation: CANPRPGGYTDTQYF.

This chain uses TRBV7-8 with TRBJ1-1, with D tentatively TRBD1 (6 bases). This CDR3 is built from 16 residues. V was trimmed by 7 bases and J by 4 bases, leaving 22 bases between them. CDR1 SGHVS and CDR2 FQNEAQ come from the germline V gene. The CDR3 coding sequence is TGTGCCAGCACCGAATCCCCCAACAGGGCAGGCACTGAAGCTTTCTTT. This gives the protein CASTESPNRAGTEAFF.

This rearrangement joins TRBV6-5 to TRBJ1-4, with no clear D. Per germline, CDR1 MNHEY and CDR2 SVGAGI. With 0 bases removed from V and 7 bases from J, the gap between germline ends came to 12 bases. The CDR3 covers 15 residues. Here the CDR3 reads CASSYSRGPGEKLFF. CDR3 sequence (DNA): TGTGCCAGCAGTTACTCGAGAGGGCCCGGTGAAAAACTGTTTTTT.

This clone has just one count. This chain links TRBV6-4 with TRBJ1-1; TRBD1 is a possible D gene (5 bases). This CDR3 spans 13 amino acids. Trimming removed 6 bases from V and 5 bases from J, with 13 bases in between. The germline CDR1 and CDR2 sequences are MRHNA and SNTAGT. The CDR3 region has the DNA TGTGCCAGCAGCCTGGGGGGGGGTACTGAAGCTTTCTTT. As protein: CASSLGGGTEAFF.

The rearrangement uses TRBV5-6 and TRBJ1-5; TRBD1 aligns across 10 bases. This CDR3 region has 17 residues. Germline CDR1 reads SGHDT; CDR2 reads YYEEEE. The ends lost 4 bases at V and 4 bases at J; junction bases unmatched: 11. DNA for the CDR3: TGTGCCAGCAGCAGTAGGACAGGGGGATATTGGAATCAGCCCCAGCATTTT. Translated: CASSSRTGGYWNQPQHF. Full variable domain (missing parts from reference TRBV5-6 and TRBJ1-5): DAGVTQSPTHLIKTRGQQVTLRCSPKSGHDTVSWYQQALGQGPQFIFQYYEEEERQRGNFPDRFSGHQFPNYSSELNVNALLLGDSALYLCASSSRTGGYWNQPQHFGDGTRLSIL.

V gene TRBV7-2 combines with J gene TRBJ1-1; TRBD1 agrees at 7 bases. J lost 4 bases, V lost 5 bases, and 7 bases had no gene match. CDR3 length: 14 residues. The germline gives CDR1 SGHTA, CDR2 FQGNSA. The CDR3 loop reads CASSTTGVATEAFF. The CDR3, as DNA: TGTGCCAGCAGCACAACAGGGGTGGCCACTGAAGCTTTCTTT.

The CDR3 region has the DNA TGTGCCAGCACCAAATTAGGACAGGCCTACGAGCAGTACTTC. As protein: CASTKLGQAYEQYF. The chain links TRBV7-2 to TRBJ2-7; 7 positions agree with TRBD1. With 7 bases clipped from V and 2 bases from J, the junction kept 8 bases outside the gene matches. CDR1 SGHTA and CDR2 FQGNSA come from the germline V gene. The CDR3 extends over 14 amino acids.

The chain carries TRBV18 and TRBJ2-5; a weak D match, TRBD1 (5 bases). From germline, CDR1 is KGHSH and CDR2 LQKENI. V shed 2 bases and J shed 7 bases, with 5 bases lying between them. CDR3 length equals 11 residues. The chain's CDR3 is CASSPDRTQYF. The CDR3 DNA reads as TGTGCCAGCTCACCAGACAGGACCCAGTACTTC.

This clone has only one observation. The chain uses TRBV28 and TRBJ2-7; the D gene is possibly TRBD1 (6 bases). Germline CDR1 reads MDHEN; CDR2 reads SYDVKM. The CDR3 extends over 16 amino acids. V dropped 11 bases and J dropped 6 bases, with 29 bases sitting between them. The CDR3 bases are TGTGCCTCTACTCAGATTGCAGGGGAATCCATGGGCGAGCAGTACTTC. Its translation is CASTQIAGESMGEQYF.

This rearrangement joins TRBV11-2 to TRBJ2-3; no clear D. CDR1 is SGHAT, CDR2 FQNNGV, per germline. The CDR3 is 14 residues long. V was shortened by 0 bases and J by 6 bases, with 10 bases between the two germline ends. The CDR3 bases are TGTGCCAGCAGCTTAGATCTTCAACGGGATACGCAGTATTTT. Protein product: CASSLDLQRDTQYF.

The V and J genes are TRBV11-2 and TRBJ1-2, with D perhaps matching TRBD1 (6 bases). CDR1 is SGHAT and CDR2 is FQNNGV in the germline V gene. The V end was cut by 4 bases, the J end by 4 bases, with 7 bases between. The CDR3 runs to 12 residues. CDR3 sequence (DNA): TGTGCCAGCAGCTCGGACAGCTATGGCTACACCTTC. Protein: CASSSDSYGYTF.

In its sample, this clone was seen a few times. The chain couples TRBV28 to TRBJ1-1, with 8 positions matching TRBD1. This CDR3 is built from 14 residues. J was trimmed by 6 bases and V by 6 bases; bases with no gene match: 9. Per germline, CDR1 MDHEN and CDR2 SYDVKM. As DNA, the CDR3 is TGTGCCAGCAGATCGGGACAGGTGAGGGCTGAAGCTTTCTTT. This sequence encodes CASRSGQVRAEAFF.

The gene calls are TRBV5-1 and TRBJ2-3, with 7 bases that match TRBD2. V shed 3 bases and J 4 bases; nucleotides not matched to a gene: 2. Per the germline V gene, CDR1 is SGHRS and CDR2 is YFSETQ. The CDR3 contains 13 residues. The CDR3 protein is CASSSTSPDTQYF. The CDR3 DNA reads TGCGCCAGCAGCTCGACTAGCCCAGATACGCAGTATTTT.

This chain connects TRBV6-5 to TRBJ1-1; D unclear. V lost 7 bases and J 0 bases, leaving 15 bases between the germline ends. This CDR3 is 15 amino acids long. Germline values: CDR1 MNHEY, CDR2 SVGAGI. The CDR3 is CASNPQAALNTEAFF. The CDR3 coding sequence is TGTGCCAGCAACCCCCAGGCAGCCCTGAACACTGAAGCTTTCTTT.

V gene TRBV27 combines with J gene TRBJ2-7, with a weak D call TRBD2 (6 bases). CDR3 length: 13 residues. CDR1 is MNHEY, CDR2 SMNVEV, per germline (reference sequence). The germline V and J ends were trimmed by 5 bases and 6 bases, with 14 bases remaining between them. The DNA of the CDR3 is TGTGCCAGCAGTGGGGGAGGTGGGACCGAGCAGTACTTC. Translating gives CASSGGGGTEQYF.

The chain recombines TRBV27 with TRBJ1-6, with D possibly matching TRBD1 (5 bases). V was shortened by 5 bases and J by 9 bases, with 23 bases between the two germline ends. There are 17 residues in the CDR3. Germline V gene sequence: CDR1 MNHEY, CDR2 SMNVEV (reference sequence). In DNA, the CDR3 is TGTGCCAGCAGTCCGAAATCTGGGGGGTGGACCGTTTCACCCCTCCACTTT. Amino acid sequence: CASSPKSGGWTVSPLHF.

CDR3 loop: CASSSQGNNQPQHF. The DNA for the CDR3 is TGTGCCAGCAGCTCACAGGGGAATAATCAGCCCCAGCATTTT. The chain joins TRBV7-9 to TRBJ1-5, with 7 bases fitting TRBD1. The V segment lost 4 bases and the J segment 4 bases; nucleotides outside the gene matches: 4. The CDR3 sequence is 14 residues long. Germline loops: CDR1 SEHNR, CDR2 FQNEAQ (reference sequence).

The chain recombines TRBV4-3 with TRBJ2-3; 8 bases map to TRBD1. The CDR3 length is 16 residues. The ends lost 0 bases at V and 6 bases at J; junction bases unmatched: 8. Germline-derived CDR1 and CDR2 are LGHNA and YSLEER. The DNA for the CDR3 is TGCGCCAGCAGCCAAGACAGGGGGCGCGGTCGGGATACGCAGTATTTT. The encoded protein is CASSQDRGRGRDTQYF.

This chain uses TRBV4-1 with TRBJ1-2; 7 bases match TRBD1. The V and J ends lost 3 bases and 7 bases, in that order; junction bases with no gene match: 5. Germline-derived CDR1 and CDR2 are MGHRA and YSYEKL. The CDR3 runs to 13 residues. CDR3 region: CASSHGTVAGYTF. The CDR3 nucleotides read TGCGCCAGCAGCCATGGGACAGTGGCTGGCTACACCTTC.

The DNA of the CDR3 is TGTGCCACCAGCAGAAGACAGGGTGCAGATACGCAGTATTTT. This translates into CATSRRQGADTQYF. The chain has TRBV15 and TRBJ2-3; TRBD1 matches 7 bases. This CDR3 is 14 amino acids long. V lost 2 bases, J lost 4 bases, and 3 bases stayed unmatched. Germline-derived CDR1 and CDR2 are LNHNV and YYDKDF (reference sequence). Together with reference TRBV15 and TRBJ2-3, the CDR3 gives the full variable domain: DAMVIQNPRYQVTQFGKPVTLSCSQTLNHNVMYWYQQKSSQAPKLLFHYYDKDFNNEADTPDNFQSRRPNTSFCFLDIRSPGLGDTAMYLCATSRRQGADTQYFGPGTRLTVL.